The 9 T cell receptor beta chains reported below all come from one sample, sequenced in a study of CD8+ T cells in alopecia areata. Extraction of RNA preceded its reverse transcription into cDNA, which served as the sequencing template. Sequencing used immunoSEQ multiplex PCR; TCRdb keeps in-frame clones, though not all of them. The repertoire consists of 7,000 to 8,500 clones, with just over 65% occurring once and the leading ten covering roughly a fifth. Patients with alopecia areata provided lesional scalp punch biopsies as well as peripheral blood. The sample consisted of skin, taken at week 0. These receptors were taken from a human donor with alopecia areata.

This chain links TRBV7-9 with TRBJ1-4, with 8 bases fitting TRBD1. Germline V lookup: CDR1 SEHNR, CDR2 FQNEAQ (reference sequence). V was clipped by 3 bases and J by 7 bases; unmatched bases: 7. The CDR3 length is 15 residues. The CDR3 loop reads CASSFSGTGREKLFF. The CDR3 region has the DNA TGTGCCAGCAGCTTTTCAGGGACAGGCCGTGAAAAACTGTTTTTT.

The chain combines TRBV7-2 with TRBJ1-5; TRBD1 agrees at 7 bases. The CDR3 has 15 amino acids. Trimming removed 4 bases from V and 4 bases from J; junction bases left unmatched: 7. Germline V gives CDR1 SGHTA, CDR2 FQGNSA. CDR3 sequence: CASSSQGGENQPQHF. The CDR3 DNA follows: TGTGCCAGCAGCTCGCAGGGGGGGGAAAATCAGCCCCAGCATTTT.

This clone was seen a single time. This sequence joins TRBV5-4 and TRBJ2-7; TRBD2 matches 13 bases. V lost 4 bases, J lost 7 bases, and 8 bases stayed unmatched. Germline CDR1 reads SGHNT; CDR2 reads YYREEE (reference sequence). The CDR3 sequence is 15 residues long. The CDR3 spells CASSPPGLAGSEQYF. In DNA form, the CDR3 reads TGTGCCAGCAGCCCGCCGGGACTAGCGGGGTCTGAGCAGTACTTC.

This clone was picked up a small number of times. This chain links TRBV15 with TRBJ1-5; TRBD1 is a possible D gene (5 bases). CDR1 and CDR2 (germline): LNHNV, YYDKDF (reference sequence). Deletions cut 8 bases from V and 5 bases from J, with 13 bases between. The CDR3 length is 13 residues. Here the CDR3 reads CATARVLDQPQHF. The CDR3 DNA reads TGTGCCACCGCCAGGGTTTTGGATCAGCCCCAGCATTTT. Supplemented by reference TRBV15 and TRBJ1-5, the full variable domain reads DAMVIQNPRYQVTQFGKPVTLSCSQTLNHNVMYWYQQKSSQAPKLLFHYYDKDFNNEADTPDNFQSRRPNTSFCFLDIRSPGLGDTAMYLCATARVLDQPQHFGDGTRLSIL.

The rearrangement links TRBV30 to TRBJ1-5, with D unresolved. The germline gives CDR1 GTSNPN, CDR2 SVGIG (reference sequence). CDR3 length equals 13 residues. Trimming shortened V by 2 bases and J by 7 bases, and 12 bases separated the two germline ends. CDR3 coding DNA: TGTGCCTGGAGTTTAGGGCATACCCAGCCCCAGCATTTT. It specifies CAWSLGHTQPQHF.

This clone was counted between two and nine times. The chain joins TRBV5-1 to TRBJ2-5; D perhaps matches TRBD2 (6 bases). The length of the CDR3 is 15 residues. CDR1 is SGHRS and CDR2 is YFSETQ in the germline V gene. Trimming removed 4 bases from V and 2 bases from J, with 15 bases in between. The CDR3 DNA follows: TGCGCCAGCAGCAGTGGTGCAGGGAGGCAAGAGACCCAGTACTTC. It is translated as CASSSGAGRQETQYF.

The CDR3 DNA reads as TGTGCCTGGACCAAAACCGCGGGGCACAAAAACATTCAGTACTTC. Protein sequence: CAWTKTAGHKNIQYF. This chain uses TRBV30 with TRBJ2-4; tentatively, D is TRBD2 (6 bases). V lost 4 bases and J 3 bases, leaving 16 bases between the germline ends. Germline CDR1 GTSNPN, CDR2 SVGIG (reference sequence). The CDR3 runs 15 residues.

V gene TRBV14 combines with J gene TRBJ2-1; D might be TRBD2 (6 bases). V gave up 6 bases and J gave up 2 bases, with 8 bases separating them. The germline V gene encodes CDR1 SGHDN and CDR2 FVKESK. CDR3 size: 13 residues. The chain's CDR3 is CASSQRAYNEQFF. The CDR3 region has the DNA TGTGCCAGCAGTCAGCGGGCCTACAATGAGCAGTTCTTC. Full variable domain (outside the CDR3, taken from reference TRBV14 and TRBJ2-1): EAGVTQFPSHSVIEKGQTVTLRCDPISGHDNLYWYRRVMGKEIKFLLHFVKESKQDESGMPNNRFLAERTGGTYSTLKVQPAELEDSGVYFCASSQRAYNEQFFGPGTRLTVL.

This clone has more than one count but fewer than ten. V gene TRBV2 combines with J gene TRBJ2-3, with TRBD1 matching 7 bases. Germline V CDR1 and CDR2: SNHLY, FYNNEI. The CDR3 sequence is 13 residues long. V was clipped by 10 bases and J by 2 bases; unmatched bases: 6. CDR3 sequence reads: CATGTVFTDTQYF. The CDR3 DNA sequence: TGTGCCACCGGGACAGTTTTCACAGATACGCAGTATTTT.